Shown below are 4 T cell receptor beta chains from a single sample sequenced in a study of shared clonotypes between healthy human individuals (dated by TCRdb to about 2020). The protocol used for the library was the immunoSEQ multiplex PCR assay. Drawn from immuneACCESS, this table holds only the in-frame rearrangements with V and J called that TCRdb kept. Clones are partly lost; checked studies trace under half to an unresolved V gene and leave the rest unexplained. A total of a few hundred thousand clones appear in this sample, over 60% of them only once. Roughly 11% of the sample is taken by the ten largest. The sample comprised memory CD4+ T cells sorted from blood. The sample's cell subset or site, from its label and the paper: CD45RA-negative fraction. The receptor source for this set is a man in his thirties or forties in good health.

V gene TRBV27 combines with J gene TRBJ1-5; D is undetermined. CDR3 length: 16 residues. The germline V gene has CDR1 MNHEY and CDR2 SMNVEV (reference sequence). Trimming cost V 7 bases and J 4 bases, with 20 bases left between them. This CDR3 is CASTPWAGSRNQPQHF. The CDR3 region has the DNA TGTGCCAGCACTCCCTGGGCAGGTTCGAGAAATCAGCCCCAGCATTTT.

The chain has TRBV7-9 and TRBJ2-7, with D unresolved. This CDR3 region has 14 residues. The germline CDR1 and CDR2 sequences are SEHNR and FQNEAQ (reference sequence). V was pared by 7 bases and J by 2 bases, with 15 bases between. CDR3 bases: TGTGCCAGCACCTTCTCTGCCGCTACCTACGAGCAGTACTTC. It is translated as CASTFSAATYEQYF.

The rearrangement uses TRBV7-2 and TRBJ2-3; no definite D call. Between the trimmed V and J ends, which lost 5 bases and 7 bases, there was a span of 13 bases. The CDR3 has 13 residues. Germline V gene data show CDR1 as SGHTA and CDR2 as FQGNSA. In DNA, the CDR3 is TGTGCCAGCAGCCTGGTGGGGAAGTATACGCAGTATTTT. Translation gives CASSLVGKYTQYF.

CDR3 region: CASSLGQGVLQETQYF. The CDR3 nucleotides are TGCGCCAGCAGCTTGGGACAGGGGGTCTTACAGGAGACCCAGTACTTC. This chain uses TRBV5-1 with TRBJ2-5, with TRBD1 identical over 9 bases. CDR3 length equals 16 residues. Germline lookup yields CDR1 SGHRS and CDR2 YFSETQ. V lost 0 bases and J lost 5; bases outside the gene matches: 8.